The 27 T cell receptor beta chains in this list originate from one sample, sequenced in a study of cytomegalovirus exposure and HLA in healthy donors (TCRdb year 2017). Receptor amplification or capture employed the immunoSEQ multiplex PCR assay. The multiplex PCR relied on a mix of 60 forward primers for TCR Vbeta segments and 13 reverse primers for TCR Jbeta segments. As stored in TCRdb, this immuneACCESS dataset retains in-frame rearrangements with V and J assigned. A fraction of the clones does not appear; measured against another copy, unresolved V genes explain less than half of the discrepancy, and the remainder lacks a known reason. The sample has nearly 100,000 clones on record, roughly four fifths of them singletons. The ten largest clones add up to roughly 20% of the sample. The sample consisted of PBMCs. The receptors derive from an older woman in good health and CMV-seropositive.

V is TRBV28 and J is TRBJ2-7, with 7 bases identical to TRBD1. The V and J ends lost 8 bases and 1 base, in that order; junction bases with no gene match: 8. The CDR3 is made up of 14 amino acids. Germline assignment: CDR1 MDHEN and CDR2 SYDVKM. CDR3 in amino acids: CASAPGGSSYEQYF. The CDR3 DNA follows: TGTGCCAGCGCCCCAGGGGGATCTTCCTACGAGCAGTACTTC.

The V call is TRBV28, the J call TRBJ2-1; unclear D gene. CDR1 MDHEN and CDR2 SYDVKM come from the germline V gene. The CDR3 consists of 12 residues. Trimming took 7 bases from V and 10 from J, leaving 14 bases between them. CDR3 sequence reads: CASKHLQKEQFF. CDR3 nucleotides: TGTGCCAGCAAACACCTCCAAAAGGAGCAGTTCTTC.

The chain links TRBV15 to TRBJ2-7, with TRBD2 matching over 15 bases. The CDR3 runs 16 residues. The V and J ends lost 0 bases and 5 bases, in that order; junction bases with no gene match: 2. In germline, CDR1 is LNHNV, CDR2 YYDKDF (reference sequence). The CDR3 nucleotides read TGTGCCACCAGCAGAGAAGGACTAGCGGGGGGGGACGAGCAGTACTTC. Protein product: CATSREGLAGGDEQYF.

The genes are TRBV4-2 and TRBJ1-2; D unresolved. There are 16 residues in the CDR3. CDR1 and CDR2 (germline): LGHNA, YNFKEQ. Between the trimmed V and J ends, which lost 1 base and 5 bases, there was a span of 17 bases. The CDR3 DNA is TGTGCCAGCAGCCAAGTCGCCGCGGGCGGGGAGTATGGCTACACCTTC. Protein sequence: CASSQVAAGGEYGYTF.

The CDR3 DNA follows: TGTGCCAGCAGCTTGGGACTAGCGGGAATCGGCGGGGAGCTGTTTTTT. It is translated as CASSLGLAGIGGELFF. The chain couples TRBV5-8 to TRBJ2-2; 11 nucleotides agree with TRBD2. Germline V gene data show CDR1 as SGHTS and CDR2 as YDEGEE. The CDR3 sequence is 16 residues long. V was pared by 0 bases and J by 7 bases, with 5 bases of the junction left unmatched. The entire variable domain, with the rest obtained from reference TRBV5-8 and TRBJ2-2, is as follows: EAGVTQSPTHLIKTRGQQATLRCSPISGHTSVYWYQQALGLGLQFLLWYDEGEERNRGNFPPRFSGRQFPNYSSELNVNALELEDSALYLCASSLGLAGIGGELFFGEGSRLTVL.

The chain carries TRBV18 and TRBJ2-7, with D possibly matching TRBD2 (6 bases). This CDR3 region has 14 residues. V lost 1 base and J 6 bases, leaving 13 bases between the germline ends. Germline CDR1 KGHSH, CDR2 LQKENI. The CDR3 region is CASSPLGRGGEQYF. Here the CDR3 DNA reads TGTGCCAGCTCACCACTGGGTCGGGGAGGCGAGCAGTACTTC.

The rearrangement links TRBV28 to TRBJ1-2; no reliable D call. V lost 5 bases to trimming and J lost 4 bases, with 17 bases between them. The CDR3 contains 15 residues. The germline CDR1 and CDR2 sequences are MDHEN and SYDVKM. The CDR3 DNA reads TGTGCCAGCAGTCTGGAGCATGGGAGCCTCTATGGCTACACCTTC. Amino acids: CASSLEHGSLYGYTF.

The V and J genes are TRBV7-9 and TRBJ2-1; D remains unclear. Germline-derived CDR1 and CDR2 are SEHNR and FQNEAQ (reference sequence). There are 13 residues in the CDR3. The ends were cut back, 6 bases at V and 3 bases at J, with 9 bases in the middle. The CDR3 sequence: CASRRDNYNEQFF. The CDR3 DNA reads TGTGCCAGCAGACGAGACAACTACAATGAGCAGTTCTTC.

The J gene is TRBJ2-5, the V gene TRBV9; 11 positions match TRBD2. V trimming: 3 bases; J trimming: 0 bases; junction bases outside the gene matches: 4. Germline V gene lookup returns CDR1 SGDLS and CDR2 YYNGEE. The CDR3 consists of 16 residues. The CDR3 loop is CASSERGLADQETQYF. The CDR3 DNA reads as TGTGCCAGCAGCGAGAGGGGACTAGCGGACCAAGAGACCCAGTACTTC.

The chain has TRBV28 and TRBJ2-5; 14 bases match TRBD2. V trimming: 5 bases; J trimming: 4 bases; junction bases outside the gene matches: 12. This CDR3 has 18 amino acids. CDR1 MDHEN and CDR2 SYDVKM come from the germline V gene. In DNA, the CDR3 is TGTGCCAGCAGTAGTTCTGGACTAGCGGGAGGCGGTCGAGAGACCCAGTACTTC. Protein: CASSSSGLAGGGRETQYF.

The CDR3 nucleotides read TGCGCCAGCAGCTTGGATCCAGCTAGCTCCTACGAGCAGTACTTC. Translating it yields CASSLDPASSYEQYF. V is TRBV5-1 and J is TRBJ2-7; D is unclear. CDR1 and CDR2 (germline): SGHRS, YFSETQ. The CDR3 totals 15 residues. V was clipped by 0 bases and J by 0 bases, with 10 bases between them. The full variable domain, rest sourced from reference TRBV5-1 and TRBJ2-7, is KAGVTQTPRYLIKTRGQQVTLSCSPISGHRSVSWYQQTPGQGLQFLFEYFSETQRNKGNFPGRFSGRQFSNSRSEMNVSTLELGDSALYLCASSLDPASSYEQYFGPGTRLTVT.

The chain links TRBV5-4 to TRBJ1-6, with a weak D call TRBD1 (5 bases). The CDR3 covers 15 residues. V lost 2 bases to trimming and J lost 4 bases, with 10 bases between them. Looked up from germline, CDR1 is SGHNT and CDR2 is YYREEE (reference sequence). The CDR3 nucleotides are TGTGCCAGCAGCTTAAGCGGGGGGTATAATTCACCCCTCCACTTT. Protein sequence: CASSLSGGYNSPLHF.

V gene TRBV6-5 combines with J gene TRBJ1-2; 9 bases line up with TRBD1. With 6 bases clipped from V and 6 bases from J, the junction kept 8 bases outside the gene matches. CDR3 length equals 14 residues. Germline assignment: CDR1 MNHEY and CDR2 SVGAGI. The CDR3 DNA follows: TGTGCCAGCAGGACAACAGGGGGCAGTGATGGCTACACCTTC. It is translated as CASRTTGGSDGYTF.

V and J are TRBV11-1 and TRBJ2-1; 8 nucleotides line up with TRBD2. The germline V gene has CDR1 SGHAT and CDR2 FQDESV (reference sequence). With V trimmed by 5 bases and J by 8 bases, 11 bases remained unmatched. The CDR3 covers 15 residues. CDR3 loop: CASSAYGTSRDEQFF. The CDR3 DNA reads TGTGCCAGCAGCGCTTACGGGACTAGTCGAGATGAGCAGTTCTTC.

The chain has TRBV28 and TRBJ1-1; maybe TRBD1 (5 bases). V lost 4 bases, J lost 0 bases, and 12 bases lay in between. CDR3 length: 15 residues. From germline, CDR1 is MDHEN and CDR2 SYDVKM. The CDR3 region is CASSSPGGVNTEAFF. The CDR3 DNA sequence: TGTGCCAGCAGTTCCCCGGGGGGGGTGAACACTGAAGCTTTCTTT.

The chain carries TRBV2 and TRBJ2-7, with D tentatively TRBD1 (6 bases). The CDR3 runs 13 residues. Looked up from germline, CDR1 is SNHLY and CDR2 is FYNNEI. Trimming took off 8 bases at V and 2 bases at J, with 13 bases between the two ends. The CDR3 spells CASGEYRAYEQYF. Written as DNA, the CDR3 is TGTGCCAGCGGGGAATACAGGGCCTACGAGCAGTACTTC.

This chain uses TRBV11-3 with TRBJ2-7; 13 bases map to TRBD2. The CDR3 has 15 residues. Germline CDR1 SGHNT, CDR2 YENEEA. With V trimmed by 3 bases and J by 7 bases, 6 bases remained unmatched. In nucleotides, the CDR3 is TGTGCCAGCAGCTTGGGGACTAGCGGGATAAGTGAGCAGTACTTC. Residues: CASSLGTSGISEQYF.

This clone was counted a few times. CDR3: CASTPTGLYGYTF. CDR3 nucleotides: TGTGCCAGCACCCCGACAGGGCTGTATGGCTACACCTTC. The chain has TRBV6-1 and TRBJ1-2, with 7 positions matching TRBD1. V lost 7 bases, J lost 5 bases, and 7 bases stayed unmatched. The CDR3 sequence is 13 residues long. Germline CDR1 MNHNS, CDR2 SASEGT.

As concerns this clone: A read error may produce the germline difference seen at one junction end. This CDR3 is CASIELAGVYEQYF. The CDR3 DNA reads TGTGCCAGCATTGAACTAGCGGGAGTCTACGAGCAGTACTTC. This rearrangement joins TRBV2 to TRBJ2-7; 11 bases agree with TRBD2. The CDR3 has 14 amino acids. Germline V gene lookup returns CDR1 SNHLY and CDR2 FYNNEI.

The CDR3 coding sequence is TGTGCCAGCAGTGAGGGACAGGAGGGTCAGCCCCAGCATTTT. Translation: CASSEGQEGQPQHF. The genes are TRBV25-1 and TRBJ1-5, with 8 positions matching TRBD1. CDR3 length: 14 residues. CDR1 is MGHDK, CDR2 SYGVNS, per germline. The ends lost 3 bases at V and 6 bases at J; junction bases unmatched: 4.

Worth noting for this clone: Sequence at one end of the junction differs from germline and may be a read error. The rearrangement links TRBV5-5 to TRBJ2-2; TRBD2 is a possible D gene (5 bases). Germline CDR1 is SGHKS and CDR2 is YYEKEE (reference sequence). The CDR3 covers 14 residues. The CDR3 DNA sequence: TGTGCCAGCAGCTTCGGTGGGAGAACCGAGGAGCTGTTTTTT. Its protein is CASSFGGRTEELFF.

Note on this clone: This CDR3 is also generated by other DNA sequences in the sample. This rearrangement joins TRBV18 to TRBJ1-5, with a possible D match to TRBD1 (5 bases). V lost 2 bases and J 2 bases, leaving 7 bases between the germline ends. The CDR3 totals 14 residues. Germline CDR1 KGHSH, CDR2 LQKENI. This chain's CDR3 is CASSPGGGNQPQHF. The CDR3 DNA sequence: TGTGCCAGCTCACCAGGAGGGGGCAATCAGCCCCAGCATTTT. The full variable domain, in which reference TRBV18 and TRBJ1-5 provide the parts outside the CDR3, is NAGVMQNPRHLVRRRGQEARLRCSPMKGHSHVYWYRQLPEEGLKFMVYLQKENIIDESGMPKERFSAEFPKEGPSILRIQQVVRGDSAAYFCASSPGGGNQPQHFGDGTRLSIL.

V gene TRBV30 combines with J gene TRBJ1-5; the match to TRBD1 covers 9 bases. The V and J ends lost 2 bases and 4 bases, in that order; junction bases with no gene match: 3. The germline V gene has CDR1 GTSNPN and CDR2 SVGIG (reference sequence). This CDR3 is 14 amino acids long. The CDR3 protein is CAWSTTGGNQPQHF. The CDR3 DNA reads TGTGCCTGGAGTACGACAGGGGGGAATCAGCCCCAGCATTTT. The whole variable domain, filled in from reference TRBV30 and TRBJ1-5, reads SQTIHQWPATLVQPVGSPLSLECTVEGTSNPNLYWYRQAAGRGLQLLFYSVGIGQISSEVPQNLSASRPQDRQFILSSKKLLLSDSGFYLCAWSTTGGNQPQHFGDGTRLSIL.

The CDR3 DNA follows: TGTGCCAGCAGCGGGACAGTCACAGATACGCAGTATTTT. It specifies CASSGTVTDTQYF. The chain carries TRBV7-6 and TRBJ2-3, with 7 bases identical to TRBD1. Germline V gene sequence: CDR1 SGHVS, CDR2 FNYEAQ. The CDR3 is made up of 13 amino acids. The trim removed 5 bases at V and 2 bases at J, leaving 1 base unmatched. The entire variable domain, with the rest obtained from reference TRBV7-6 and TRBJ2-3, is as follows: GAGVSQSPRYKVTKRGQDVALRCDPISGHVSLYWYRQALGQGPEFLTYFNYEAQQDKSGLPNDRFSAERPEGSISTLTIQRTEQRDSAMYRCASSGTVTDTQYFGPGTRLTVL.

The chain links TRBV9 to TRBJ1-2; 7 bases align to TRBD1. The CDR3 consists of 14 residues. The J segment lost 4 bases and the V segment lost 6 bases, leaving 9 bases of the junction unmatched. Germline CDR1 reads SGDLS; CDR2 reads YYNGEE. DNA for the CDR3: TGTGCCAGCACCAAACAGGGGTGGGCCTATGGCTACACCTTC. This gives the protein CASTKQGWAYGYTF.

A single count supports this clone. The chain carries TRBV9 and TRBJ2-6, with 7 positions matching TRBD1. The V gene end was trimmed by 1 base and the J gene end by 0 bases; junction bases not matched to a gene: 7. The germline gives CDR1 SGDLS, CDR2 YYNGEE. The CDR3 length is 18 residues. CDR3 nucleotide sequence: TGTGCCAGCAGCGTATCGGAGGCAGGGGGCTCTGGGGCCAACGTCCTGACTTTC. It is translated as CASSVSEAGGSGANVLTF.

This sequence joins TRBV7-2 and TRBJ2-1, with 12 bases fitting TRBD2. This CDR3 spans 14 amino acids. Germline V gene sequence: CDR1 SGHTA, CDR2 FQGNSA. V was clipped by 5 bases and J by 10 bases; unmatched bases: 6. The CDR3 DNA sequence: TGTGCCAGCAGCCCTAGCGGGAGGGCCGGGGAGCAGTTCTTC. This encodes CASSPSGRAGEQFF.